The rows below give T cell receptor beta chains drawn from one sample of a study of Tregs in tolerant kidney transplant recipients. Sequenced by immunoSEQ multiplex PCR; TCRdb stores in-frame clones only, minus some. Of 65,000 or so clones listed, about 87% are singletons. Sequenced material: CD4+ T cells from blood (PBMCs), taken 6 months after the transplant. Receptor source: a human patient who received a combined kidney and bone marrow transplant. The graft donor may have given rise to some T cells. CDR3s include the opening cysteine and the closing phenylalanine or tryptophan. The D gene is left open where the match is weak. Clone size is stated in some rows and not others, as once, few, many or a class when expanded.

clone_size	d_call	v_call	j_call	cdr3_aa	cdr3_nt
-	-	TRBV5-6	TRBJ2-1	CASLKTATLNEQFF	TGTGCCAGCCTTAAGACAGCCACCCTCAATGAGCAGTTCTTC
-	TRBD1	TRBV5-5	TRBJ1-6	CASSRMTGDSPLHF	TGTGCCAGCAGCCGAATGACAGGGGATTCACCCCTCCACTTT
-	-	TRBV7-2	TRBJ1-5	CASSLVFRQPYSNQPQHF	TGTGCCAGCAGCTTAGTATTTAGACAGCCCTATAGCAATCAGCCCCAGCATTTT
-	-	TRBV7-6	TRBJ1-3	CASSLGPISGNTIYF	TGTGCCAGCAGCTTAGGTCCTATCTCTGGAAACACCATATATTTT
-	TRBD1	TRBV7-2	TRBJ2-7	CASSLGTGDAYEQYF	TGTGCCAGCAGCTTAGGGACAGGAGATGCCTACGAGCAGTACTTC
-	TRBD2	TRBV11-3	TRBJ2-1	CASSFSGTSYNEQFF	TGTGCCAGCAGCTTTAGCGGGACTTCCTACAATGAGCAGTTCTTC
-	-	TRBV27	TRBJ2-7	CASRPGSSTGEQYF	TGTGCCAGCAGGCCGGGGTCCAGCACGGGGGAGCAGTACTTC
-	TRBD1	TRBV7-2	TRBJ2-7	CASSPGTGLWYEQYF	TGTGCCAGCAGCCCCGGGACAGGACTATGGTACGAGCAGTACTTC
once	TRBD1	TRBV7-6	TRBJ1-4	CASSSRARQGPNEKLFF	TGTGCCAGCAGCTCGAGGGCCCGACAGGGGCCTAATGAAAAACTGTTTTTT
medium-sized	TRBD1	TRBV5-8	TRBJ2-2	CASSFRGLNTGELFF	TGTGCCAGCAGCTTCAGGGGGCTGAACACCGGGGAGCTGTTTTTT
-	TRBD2	TRBV18	TRBJ2-1	CASSLGLAEYNEQFF	TGTGCCAGCTCACTGGGACTAGCGGAATACAATGAGCAGTTCTTC
-	TRBD2	TRBV4-2	TRBJ2-2	CASSQALGLAGGDTGELFF	TGTGCCAGCAGCCAAGCCCTCGGACTAGCGGGAGGTGACACCGGGGAGCTGTTTTTT
-	-	TRBV5-6	TRBJ1-2	CASSLLYGYTF	TGTGCCAGCAGCTTACTTTATGGCTACACCTTC
-	-	TRBV28	TRBJ1-3	CASTEGGSANTIYF	TGTGCCAGCACAGAAGGGGGATCGGCAAACACCATATATTTT
-	TRBD1	TRBV14	TRBJ2-5	CASSFHRGTGETQYF	TGTGCCAGCAGCTTCCACAGGGGAACAGGAGAGACCCAGTACTTC
-	TRBD1	TRBV10-3	TRBJ1-2	CAISPGQGASDYGYTF	TGTGCCATCAGTCCGGGACAGGGGGCGTCGGACTATGGCTACACCTTC
-	TRBD2	TRBV6-5	TRBJ2-1	CASSYLAGSSAEQFF	TGTGCCAGCAGTTACCTAGCGGGGTCTTCTGCTGAGCAGTTCTTC
-	-	TRBV6-1	TRBJ2-7	CASSEPAGAITYEQYF	TGTGCCAGCAGTGAGCCTGCGGGGGCCATCACCTACGAGCAGTACTTC
-	-	TRBV25-1	TRBJ2-7	CASSRHGNYEQYF	TGTGCCAGCAGTCGACACGGGAACTACGAGCAGTACTTC
once	TRBD1	TRBV7-6	TRBJ2-7	CASSVGQVAYEQYF	TGTGCCAGCAGCGTAGGACAGGTGGCCTACGAGCAGTACTTC
-	TRBD1	TRBV11-2	TRBJ2-7	CASRVAFRGLNEQYF	TGTGCCAGCAGGGTCGCGTTCAGGGGGCTCAACGAGCAGTACTTC
-	-	TRBV6-5	TRBJ1-1	CASSYSGGGTEAFF	TGTGCCAGCAGTTATTCGGGGGGAGGCACTGAAGCTTTCTTT
-	-	TRBV7-9	TRBJ2-1	CASSSAGTPFRWEFF	TGTGCCAGCAGCTCCGCCGGGACACCTTTCAGGTGGGAGTTCTTC
-	-	TRBV6-1	TRBJ2-3	CASSVERSMGGDTQYF	TGTGCCAGCAGTGTTGAGAGGTCGATGGGGGGAGATACGCAGTATTTT
once	TRBD1	TRBV29-1	TRBJ2-3	CSVERQGVRDTQYF	TGCAGCGTTGAACGCCAGGGGGTTAGAGATACGCAGTATTTT
-	TRBD1	TRBV4-2	TRBJ1-6	CASSQGIDRVKSPLHF	TGTGCCAGCAGCCAAGGTATTGACAGGGTGAAATCACCCCTCCACTTT
-	-	TRBV12-5	TRBJ2-3	CASGLVLQGTADTQYF	TGTGCTAGTGGTTTGGTATTGCAGGGTACGGCAGATACGCAGTATTTT
-	TRBD2	TRBV7-2	TRBJ2-7	CASSLLLAGGQREQYF	TGTGCCAGCAGCTTGCTACTAGCGGGAGGGCAGCGCGAGCAGTACTTC
-	-	TRBV19	TRBJ2-4	CASSEANTQNIQYF	TGTGCCAGTAGCGAAGCGAATACCCAAAACATTCAGTACTTC
-	TRBD1	TRBV4-3	TRBJ2-7	CASSQEKGQWNNYEQYF	TGCGCCAGCAGCCAAGAGAAGGGACAGTGGAACAACTACGAGCAGTACTTC
-	TRBD2	TRBV29-1	TRBJ2-5	CAGSGTSGETQYF	TGCGCCGGCTCCGGGACTAGCGGGGAGACCCAGTACTTC
-	TRBD2	TRBV5-1	TRBJ2-1	CASSLSGEREKGDNEQFF	TGCGCCAGCAGCTTGAGTGGCGAGCGGGAGAAGGGGGACAATGAGCAGTTCTTC
-	-	TRBV4-1	TRBJ1-5	CASSLRQINQPQHF	TGCGCCAGCAGCCTACGACAGATTAATCAGCCCCAGCATTTT
-	TRBD1	TRBV6-1	TRBJ2-5	CASSGIRGLGETQYF	TGTGCCAGCAGTGGCATCAGGGGGCTTGGAGAGACCCAGTACTTC
-	-	TRBV7-2	TRBJ2-7	CASSLAGVSYEQYF	TGTGCCAGCAGCTTAGCCGGGGTCTCCTACGAGCAGTACTTC
-	TRBD1	TRBV19	TRBJ1-1	CASSSNRGRSVTEAFF	TGTGCCAGTAGTAGTAACAGGGGGCGCAGTGTCACTGAAGCTTTCTTT
-	-	TRBV4-1	TRBJ2-1	CASTRGSSYNEQFF	TGCGCCAGCACACGGGGTTCCTCCTACAATGAGCAGTTCTTC
-	-	TRBV7-8	TRBJ2-5	CASRQGYRVQETQYF	TGTGCCAGCAGACAGGGTTATAGAGTACAAGAGACCCAGTACTTC
-	TRBD2	TRBV5-1	TRBJ2-7	CASSLGLAGASSYEQYF	TGCGCCAGCAGCCTGGGACTAGCGGGAGCTAGCTCCTACGAGCAGTACTTC
-	TRBD1	TRBV2	TRBJ1-1	CASSTWTGSRTEAFF	TGTGCCAGCAGTACTTGGACAGGGTCTCGAACTGAAGCTTTCTTT
-	TRBD1	TRBV29-1	TRBJ2-1	CSVENRGSSYNEQFF	TGCAGCGTTGAAAACAGGGGGAGCTCCTACAATGAGCAGTTCTTC
once	-	TRBV7-2	TRBJ1-5	CASSLVFGGSNQPQHF	TGTGCCAGCAGCTTAGTATTCGGGGGTAGCAATCAGCCCCAGCATTTT
-	-	TRBV6-5	TRBJ1-2	CASSEAGLPGYTF	TGTGCCAGCAGCGAGGCGGGACTCCCGGGCTACACCTTC
-	-	TRBV7-2	TRBJ2-5	CASSLNAASRETQYF	TGTGCCAGCAGCTTAAATGCGGCCTCCCGGGAGACCCAGTACTTC
-	-	TRBV20-1	TRBJ1-1	CSARVYTEAFF	TGCAGTGCTAGAGTCTACACTGAAGCTTTCTTT
-	-	TRBV19	TRBJ1-2	CASSPYRGLRENYGYTF	TGTGCCAGTAGTCCCTATCGAGGGCTCAGAGAAAACTATGGCTACACCTTC
-	-	TRBV2	TRBJ1-4	CASSVWGMEGEKLFF	TGTGCCAGCAGTGTCTGGGGGATGGAGGGTGAAAAACTGTTTTTT
-	TRBD2	TRBV7-2	TRBJ2-3	CASSLVAGGRWSVSQYF	TGTGCCAGCAGCTTAGTTGCGGGGGGCCGATGGTCGGTATCGCAGTATTTT